The clone carrying this T cell receptor (beta chain) was seen more than once but under ten times. The data originate from a study of T-cell reconstitution after alpha-beta-depleted transplantation in children. Trimming left V 0 bases short and J 1 base short, with 9 bases between. Germline CDR1 is LGHDT and CDR2 is YNNKEL (reference sequence). This CDR3 comprises 15 residues. Preparation of the TCRbeta library involved a method that used unique molecular identifiers. TCRdb called the PCR reads again in MiXCR, with one record for every CDR3 protein. The sample yields about 610,000 distinct CDR3 sequences, 8% to 11% seen once.

The material was PBMCs from the stem cell graft donor, obtained from the stem cell graft. The sequence came from a human donor who donated a stem cell graft to a child with acute myeloid leukemia. This chain joins TRBV3-1 and TRBJ2-5, with D possibly being TRBD1 or TRBD2 (5 bases each). The CDR3 sequence: CASSQDPGPQETQYF. CDR3 in DNA: TGTGCCAGCAGCCAAGACCCGGGACCCCAAGAGACCCAGTACTTC.